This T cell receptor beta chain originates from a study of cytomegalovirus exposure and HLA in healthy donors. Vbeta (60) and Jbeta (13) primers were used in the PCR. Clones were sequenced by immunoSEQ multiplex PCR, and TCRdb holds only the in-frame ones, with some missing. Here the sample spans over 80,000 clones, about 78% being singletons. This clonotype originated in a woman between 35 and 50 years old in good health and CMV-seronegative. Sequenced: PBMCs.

The CDR3 coding sequence is TGTGCCAGCAGTTTGTTAGCGGGAGGTATTGTCTCCTACGAGCAGTACTTC. Its translation: CASSLLAGGIVSYEQYF. This chain joins TRBV28 and TRBJ2-7; 10 nucleotides match TRBD2. Trimming took 3 bases from V and 0 from J; bases not matched to a gene: 8. CDR3 length: 17 residues. Germline CDR1 reads MDHEN; CDR2 reads SYDVKM.